This T cell receptor beta chain was recovered during a study of cytomegalovirus exposure and HLA in healthy donors. Study as a whole: In a later analysis, it was reported that the 90 to 150 validation repertoires had been produced on the same platform as the 670 or so repertoires belonging to the first cohort.

Of note for this clone: What it recognizes is unknown.

General study points: In vitro checks showed that a few CMV-associated chains really do target CMV antigens.

The repertoire was sequenced with immunoSEQ multiplex PCR; TCRdb's copy has only in-frame clones and lacks some. The table includes about 120,000 clones, around nine tenths detected once. This CDR3 region has 13 residues. V was shortened by 2 bases and J by 2 bases, with 8 bases between the two germline ends. Germline V gene data show CDR1 as SGHNT and CDR2 as YYREEE (reference sequence). V gene TRBV5-4 combines with J gene TRBJ2-7; D is perhaps TRBD1 (5 bases). This clonotype originated in a woman aged 18 to 35 in good health and CMV-seropositive. The specimen was PBMCs. This CDR3 reads CASSFQGPYEQYF. In DNA, the CDR3 is TGTGCCAGCAGCTTTCAGGGCCCCTACGAGCAGTACTTC.